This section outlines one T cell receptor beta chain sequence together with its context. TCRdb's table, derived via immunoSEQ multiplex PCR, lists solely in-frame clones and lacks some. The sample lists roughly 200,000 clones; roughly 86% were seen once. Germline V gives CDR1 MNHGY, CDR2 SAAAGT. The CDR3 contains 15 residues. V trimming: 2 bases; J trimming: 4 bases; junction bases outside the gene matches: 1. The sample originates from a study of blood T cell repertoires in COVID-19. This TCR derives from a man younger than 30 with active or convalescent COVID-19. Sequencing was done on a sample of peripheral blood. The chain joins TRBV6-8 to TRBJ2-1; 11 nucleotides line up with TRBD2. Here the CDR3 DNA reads TGTGCCAGCAGTTACATAGCGGGGGGGTACAATGAGCAGTTCTTC. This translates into CASSYIAGGYNEQFF.